This is a list of T cell receptor beta chains from one sample in a study of CD8 T cells in ankylosing spondylitis. TCRdb processed the 5' RACE reads anew with MiXCR; each CDR3 protein has one entry. The sample has 200,000 to 250,000 distinct CDR3 sequences, about 18% seen once. Sequenced material: blood, either unsorted or a sorted T cell fraction (not recorded which). Receptors originate from a male donor with ankylosing spondylitis. CDR3s include the opening cysteine and the closing phenylalanine or tryptophan. Fields, in order: D gene, V gene, J gene, clone size, CDR3 protein, CDR3 DNA. D genes are given only for firm matches. Clone size is given for some rows only: seen once, a few or many times, or a class if the clone is expanded.

>NA|TRBV15|TRBJ1-6|few
CATSSPGENSPLHF
TGTGCCACCTCCTCCCCCGGGGAGAATTCACCCCTCCACTTT
>NA|TRBV28|TRBJ2-7|once
CASSLERLLQYF
TGTGCCAGCAGTTTGGAGCGGCTGCTTCAGTACTTC
>NA|TRBV16|TRBJ2-7|NA
CASSQRTASSWEQYF
TGTGCCAGCAGCCAACGGACAGCTTCGAGTTGGGAGCAGTACTTC
>TRBD1|TRBV27|TRBJ2-7|NA
CASSWTGPREQYF
TGTGCCAGCAGTTGGACAGGGCCGCGCGAGCAGTACTTC
>NA|TRBV6-5|TRBJ1-5|few
CASSYRGSNQPQHF
TGTGCCAGCAGTTATCGAGGTAGCAATCAGCCCCAGCATTTT
>NA|TRBV4-2|TRBJ2-7|many
CASSQADLLEQYF
TGTGCCAGCAGCCAAGCGGATCTACTCGAGCAGTACTTC
>NA|TRBV7-9|TRBJ1-1|NA
CASSHPGGTEAFF
TGTGCCAGCAGCCACCCAGGAGGGACTGAAGCTTTCTTT
>TRBD1|TRBV11-2|TRBJ2-7|NA
CASSQSTGFLYEQYF
TGTGCCAGCAGCCAATCGACAGGGTTCTTGTACGAGCAGTACTTC
>TRBD1|TRBV29-1|TRBJ2-7|many
CSVEDPGQGTSYEQYF
TGCAGCGTTGAAGATCCCGGACAGGGAACATCCTACGAGCAGTACTTC
>TRBD2|TRBV4-2|TRBJ2-2|NA
CASSQDSSGTSGRVGELFF
TGTGCCAGCAGCCAAGATAGCTCCGGGACTAGCGGGAGAGTCGGGGAGCTGTTTTTT
>TRBD1|TRBV9|TRBJ1-5|many
CASSTGTGLQPQHF
TGTGCCAGCAGCACCGGGACAGGGTTACAGCCCCAGCATTTT
>NA|TRBV28|TRBJ2-1|NA
CASLKDSSSYNEQFF
TGTGCCAGCCTGAAAGACTCGAGCTCCTACAATGAGCAGTTCTTC
>TRBD1|TRBV7-6|TRBJ1-2|NA
CASSGGDSYGYTF
TGTGCCAGCAGTGGGGGGGACAGCTATGGCTACACCTTC
>TRBD2|TRBV29-1|TRBJ2-1|few
CSVEGLRVKREERYNEQFF
TGCAGCGTTGAAGGTTTGAGGGTCAAGCGGGAGGAGCGCTACAATGAGCAGTTCTTC
>TRBD2|TRBV20-1|TRBJ2-7|few
CSARELAGGTYEQYF
TGCAGTGCTAGAGAGCTAGCGGGGGGTACCTACGAGCAGTACTTC